The present entry profiles one T cell receptor (beta chain) with its context. The clone's antigen remains unknown. One base away there is no much larger clone; base qualities are not given. The same CDR3 also results from other DNA sequences found in this sample. From the cysteine through the phenylalanine, the CDR3 covers 13 amino acids. Solely the CDR3 DNA is kept, with 39 bases framed from the first base. The CDR1 and CDR2 encoded by the germline V gene are SQVTM and ANQGSEA. The junction shows trimming of 2 bases on V and 0 bases on J, plus 2 bases between the germline ends. The cohort consisted of 666 healthy bone marrow donors. At the time of sampling, every cohort member was nominally healthy, though immune exposures that went unrecorded were likely present. The donor tested CMV seronegative and was one of the 352 seronegative cohort members. A peripheral blood sample was provided by each donor, and peripheral blood mononuclear cells were used for TCR beta sequencing. The Qiagen DNeasy Blood Extraction Kit was used to extract genomic DNA from the blood cell samples.

This specimen comes from a study of cytomegalovirus exposure and HLA in healthy donors (dated by TCRdb to 2015 to 2018). In the study overall: In an earlier analysis of under 600 of the donors, around 300 Gb of sequence data and 117 million unique TCR beta sequences from about 180 million T cells were reported. Approximately 300 gigabases of sequencing data and 70 million to 95 million unique TCR sequences made up an early release that covered roughly 670 HLA-typed donors. Among the approximately 430 genotyped donors, under 90% belonged to the genetic ancestry cluster associated with self-reported Caucasian donors. The aim of the study was to test whether cataloging public T cell receptors could identify signatures of past pathogen exposure. The study used immunosequencing to profile the T cell repertoires of under 700 subjects and linked those repertoires to cytomegalovirus serostatus. In addition to the first cohort of 666 subjects, a separate validation cohort of approximately 120 different subjects was used. To predict cytomegalovirus infection status, the study brought together high-throughput TCR immunosequencing, statistical association of individual TCRs with disease status, and machine learning. A later analysis re-examined previously published TCR beta repertoires from around 670 donors and added high-resolution HLA genotyping to investigate patterns of TCR occurrence. Rather than using new phenotypic data, the later analysis identified candidate immune exposures from TCR beta sequences and from how often those sequences occurred across donors. An earlier analysis of several hundred of the donors used high-throughput TCR beta sequencing to judge whether each TCR beta V gene segment behaved as functional or pseudogenic. Donor age, sex, ethnicity and CMV serostatus were compiled alongside the repertoire data. A later genetic analysis used genome-wide SNP genotypes for about three fifths of the 666 donors, treating that subset as a discovery cohort. All discovery cohort repertoires had been generated using a single sequencing platform. HLA typing covered class I and class II loci at four-digit resolution. Typing coverage differed by locus: A, B, C, DRB1 and DQB1 were typed in roughly 620-630 donors, DQA1 in 500 to 550, DPA1 in around 600, and DPB1 in roughly 470. Because of strong linkage in the cohort, five DR-DQ haplotypes were treated as single units for association and clustering. On average, roughly 250,000 unique TCR beta nucleotide sequences were sequenced per donor among more than 350 genotyped donors of the cohort, with around 19% of those sequences being non-productive.

Preparation of the library involved the immunoSEQ multiplex PCR assay. A mixture of 60 forward primers for TCR Vbeta segments and 13 reverse primers for TCR Jbeta segments was used in the multiplex PCR. Amplification of the CDR3 region of rearranged TCR beta genes was performed with a multiplex PCR assay on genomic DNA. The amplified TCR beta libraries were sequenced on the Illumina HiSeq System as 87-base-pair reads. Per the original workflow: In a later analysis, roughly 80 million unique TCR beta chains were counted across the 650 to 700 repertoires, and roughly 9.9 million of these chains were shared by at least two donors. Raw reads were error-corrected and collapsed into unique sequences with a nearest-neighbor algorithm that merged closely related sequences to remove PCR and sequencing errors. CDR3 sequences were aligned to IMGT reference sequences to assign V, D and J gene segments. For a sequence to be retained, a match of at least six nucleotides to both a V gene segment and a J gene segment was required. A rearrangement counted as productive if the CDR3 had no stop codons and remained in frame with V and J, and every other rearrangement counted as non-productive. Following IMGT convention, CDR3 was defined as the stretch from the second conserved V-encoded cysteine up to the conserved J-encoded phenylalanine. The earlier analysis of about 570 of the donors excluded any sequence lacking an unambiguous match to a single V gene segment. An earlier analysis of 587 of the donors called V segments functional above 56.7% productive rearrangements and segregating when the between-donor standard deviation exceeded 5%. A statistical classification framework was developed to diagnose cytomegalovirus status using the catalog of TCR beta chain sequences. A later analysis assigned V and J genes by comparing TCR nucleotide sequences with IMGT/GENE-DB human TR gene sequences. A later analysis assigned CDR3 sequences and most-parsimonious VDJ recombination scenarios with the TCRdist pipeline. In a later analysis, each TCR beta chain was defined by its CDR3 amino acid sequence together with its V-gene family, and reads lacking a unique V-gene family were excluded. To address suspected cross-contamination and a sequencing artifact, a later analysis removed over 500 highly shared, low-generation-probability nucleotide sequences. A later analysis calculated a clonal expansion index for each public chain from normalized within-repertoire ranks of inferred template counts. In a later analysis, generation probabilities were computed with a VDJ recombination model fitted to out-of-frame rearrangements, and the resulting probabilities were checked against IGoR. In a later analysis, hypergeometric tests were used to score TCR-TCR, TCR-HLA and TCR-CMV co-occurrence, with a repertoire-size bias correction applied to TCR pairs. False discovery rates were estimated in a later analysis by permuting HLA or CMV assignments 20 times. A later analysis grouped co-occurring TCRs with DBSCAN, adding TCRdist sequence similarity when clustering within HLA-allele-positive subsets. For co-occurrence clustering, repertoires with fewer than 30,000 or more than 120,000 public chains were excluded, along with five repertoires with anomalous nucleotide sharing. TCRdb retrieved this table from immuneACCESS and kept in-frame rearrangements only. Not all clones are present; in checked studies, unresolved V genes account for under half, and no reason is known for the remainder. V, J and clone size were drawn from that table, and D and trimming were deduced from the DNA. The table for this sample lists some 130,000 clones; around 83% of them were counted only once. The top ten clonotypes cover 1% to 1.5% of the sample.

The paper as a whole reports these results and caveats: Several of the top co-occurrence clusters appeared to be linked to parvovirus B19, influenza, CMV and Epstein-Barr virus, according to a later analysis. Across donors, most TCR sequences were observed very rarely, whereas some public TCRs were present in many individuals. In the study, some 180 TCR beta chains were listed as associated with cytomegalovirus. A further reported finding was that TCR beta sequences accurately predicted the HLA-A and HLA-B alleles for most subjects in the first cohort. A later analysis found that TCR association rates varied across HLA loci, with DRB1 alleles showing the most associated TCRs and HLA-C alleles the fewest. Linkage disequilibrium might explain the correlated functional status among segregating V segments, but an unknown experimental factor could not be ruled out. Because counts were too low, about 15 rarely observed V segments, including chromosome 9 orphons, were left out of the earlier analysis of several hundred of the donors. An earlier analysis of 587 of the donors showed that most TCR beta V segments appeared in productive rearrangements either about 87% or about 30% of the time, which broadly matched IMGT annotations. The 87-base-pair reads could not distinguish some IMGT-functional V segments, including TRBV6-2 and TRBV6-3, so those segments were excluded. When HLA alleles, especially DR and DQ, strongly co-occurred, TCR associations were difficult to assign to individual alleles. The presence/absence analyses assumed that sequencing depth was roughly uniform across donors, and that assumption may not be true. In a later genetic analysis, fewer N-insertions in productive TCRs were reported among donors in an Asian-associated ancestry cluster than the roughly 640-donor mean. Most CMV-associated TCR beta chains appeared to be HLA-restricted in a later analysis, and the HLA associations seemed to be driven largely by CMV exposure. Immune exposure information for the cohort was limited to CMV serostatus. In a later analysis, HLA-associated TCR beta chains showed more clonal expansion and lower generation probabilities than non-associated chains that were equally common. The authors suggested that the approach could potentially be generalized to other disease states and immunological phenotypes. The sequencing pipeline was judged likely to have produced a cluster of highly shared sequence variants as a technical artifact. Only TCR beta chains were sequenced in this cohort, and the absence of alpha or paired-chain data limited detectable features. An association between a missense DCLRE1C variant and V-gene and J-gene trimming of TCR beta chains was found in a later genetic analysis and replicated in an independent cohort. A few of the identified cytomegalovirus-associated TCR beta chains were confirmed in vitro to be specific for cytomegalovirus antigens. At a false discovery rate of 0.05, a later analysis linked around 15,000 TCR beta sequences to specific HLA alleles. The classifier was reported to diagnose cytomegalovirus status with high specificity and sensitivity in both the original cohort and the validation cohort. Because some donors lacked HLA typing at each locus, the association tests relied only on the typed subset.

The sample comprised PBMCs. The TCR originated in a girl aged 2-10 years in good health and CMV-seronegative. The chain couples TRBV29-1 to TRBJ2-6; the D gene is not confidently resolved. At the DNA level, the sequence is TGCAGCGTTGAATACTCTGGGGCCAACGTCCTGACTTTC. It specifies CSVEYSGANVLTF.